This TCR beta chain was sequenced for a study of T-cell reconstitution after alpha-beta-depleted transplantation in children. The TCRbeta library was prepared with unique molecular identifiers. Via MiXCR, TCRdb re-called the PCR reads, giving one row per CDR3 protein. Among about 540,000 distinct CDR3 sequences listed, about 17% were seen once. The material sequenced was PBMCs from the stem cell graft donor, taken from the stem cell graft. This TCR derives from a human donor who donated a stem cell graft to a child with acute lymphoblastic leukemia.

The chain's CDR3 is CASSEDESQADTQYF. CDR3 in DNA: TGTGCCAGCAGTGAAGACGAGTCCCAGGCAGATACGCAGTATTTT. The chain uses TRBV2 and TRBJ2-3, with D unclear. CDR1 and CDR2 (germline): SNHLY, FYNNEI. The ends were cut back, 1 base at V and 4 bases at J, with 12 bases in the middle. This CDR3 has 15 residues.